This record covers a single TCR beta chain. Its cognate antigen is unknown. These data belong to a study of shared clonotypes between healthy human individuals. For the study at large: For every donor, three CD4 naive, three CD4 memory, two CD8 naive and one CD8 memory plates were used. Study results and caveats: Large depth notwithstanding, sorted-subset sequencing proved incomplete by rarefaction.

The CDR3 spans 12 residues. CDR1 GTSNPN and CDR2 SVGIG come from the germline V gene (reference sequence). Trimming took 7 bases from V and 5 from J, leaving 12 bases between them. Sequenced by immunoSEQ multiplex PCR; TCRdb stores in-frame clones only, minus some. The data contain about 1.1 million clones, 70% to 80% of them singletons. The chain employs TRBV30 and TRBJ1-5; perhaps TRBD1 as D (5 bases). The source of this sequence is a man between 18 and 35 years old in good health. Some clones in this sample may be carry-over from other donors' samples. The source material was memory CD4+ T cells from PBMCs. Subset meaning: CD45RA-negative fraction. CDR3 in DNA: TGTGCCTCTAGGCGGGGGTATCAGCCCCAGCATTTT. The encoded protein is CASRRGYQPQHF.